This T cell receptor beta chain is drawn from a study of shared clonotypes between healthy human individuals. The CDR3 totals 14 residues. Germline CDR1 is MDHEN and CDR2 is SYDVKM. The V and J ends lost 4 bases and 9 bases, in that order; junction bases with no gene match: 12. This clone occurred once. Produced via immunoSEQ multiplex PCR; TCRdb's table is partial and in-frame only. The sample lists 450,000 to 650,000 clones; around 78% were seen once. Each donor was a Caucasian adult residing in Nashville, Tennessee. This sequence was found in a woman aged 40 to 50 in good health. Some clones in this sample may be carry-over from other donors' samples. The sequenced material came from PBMCs. The gene calls are TRBV28 and TRBJ2-7; TRBD2 agrees at 7 bases. This chain's CDR3 is CASSYSAHGEGQYF. The CDR3, as DNA: TGTGCCAGCAGTTACTCCGCCCACGGGGAGGGGCAGTACTTC. Full variable domain (remainder filled in from reference TRBV28 and TRBJ2-7): DVKVTQSSRYLVKRTGEKVFLECVQDMDHENMFWYRQDPGLGLRLIYFSYDVKMKEKGDIPEGYSVSREKKERFSLILESASTNQTSMYLCASSYSAHGEGQYFGPGTRLTVT.